The sequence of this T cell receptor (beta chain) was determined in a study of shared clonotypes between healthy human individuals (dated by TCRdb to the early 2020s). Regarding the study in general: The cohort included a few men and a couple of women between 18 and 49 years of age. For each donor, CD4 naive and CD4 memory were each run on three plates, CD8 naive on two plates, and CD8 memory on one plate. To estimate repertoire size and how much clonotypes are shared between individuals, the study performed deep sequencing of blood TCR repertoires from about five healthy adults. To increase sequencing depth and limit assay-specific biases, TCR repertoire library preparation and sequencing were carried out by different laboratories using diverse techniques. Each donor's leukapheresis produced roughly between about 0.9 and 9.5 billion PBMCs.

TCR CDR3 regions were amplified from genomic DNA by multiplex PCR using the deep immunoSEQ assay. Genomic DNA extracted from each cell subset was distributed evenly over all wells of several immunoSEQ 96-well plates, and each plate served as one replicate. Each replicate PCR for sorted subsets received approximately 200 ng genomic DNA, equal to roughly 33,000 T cell genomes. Purified libraries were quantified with a Qubit 3.0 fluorometer, sized on a Bioanalyzer 2100, and re-quantified with the KAPA Library Quantification kit. Every immunoSEQ 96-well plate was sequenced on a separate single-read 150-cycle Illumina NextSeq 550 flow cell. As for the original processing: Because only junctional sequences without quality scores were contained in the immunoSEQ output, filtering matching that applied to full-length reads could not be performed. Sequences were annotated with PyIR, a Python wrapper for IgBLAST v1.9, and V/J genes and CDR3 were assigned using IMGT germline references. Reads were removed for weak V/J assignments (E-value above 1e-6), missing CDR3, stop codons, out-of-frame junctions, or ambiguous translated residues. V3J clonotypes were defined as sequences sharing the same inferred V gene, J gene, and CDR3 amino acid sequence. The percentage overlap between two repertoires was calculated by dividing the number of shared unique clonotypes by the size of the smaller repertoire. Richness of each repertoire was evaluated using RTK rarefaction, the Chao1 estimator, and Recon v2.1 estimates of unobserved clonotypes. OLGA was used to compute generation probabilities for all TCRbeta clonotypes that the gDNA method yielded from a handful of donors. Imported from immuneACCESS, the table was reduced by TCRdb to in-frame sequences with V and J called. These copies leave out some clones; in studies compared against another copy, an unresolved V gene accounts for under half, and the cause of the remainder is not known. V, J and clone size were drawn from that table, and D and trimming were deduced from the DNA. The sample table holds about 1.5 million clones, of which roughly 98% were seen once. In total, the top ten clones hold 0.4% to 0.55% of the sample.

The donors were healthy, HIV-negative adults who had no recently reported acute infections or vaccinations. Only Caucasian adults living in Nashville, Tennessee, USA were represented among the donors. CD4+ T cells were enriched by magnetic negative selection; naive cells were then positively selected on CD45RA, and the negative fraction formed the memory subset. Blood was obtained by leukapheresis, after which PBMCs were separated by Ficoll-Histopaque density gradient centrifugation and cryopreserved in liquid nitrogen vapor phase. Analytical flow cytometry was used to check the purity and quantity of every magnetically sorted T cell population. From each sorted fraction, genomic DNA was isolated and quantified by UV absorbance on a Nanodrop 2000c. Concerning this clone itself: This clone's antigen is unknown. Base qualities are not recorded, but no much larger clone differs from it by a single base.

Beyond this particular receptor, the publication reports: Sampling was limited to blood, and TCR repertoires in tissue likely differ from TCR repertoires in blood. When a handful of donors were compared, the shared fraction of clonotypes was roughly 4.8% for naive CD4, 3.5% to 4% for naive CD8, 2.3% for memory CD4, and roughly 0.43% for memory CD8. Larger estimated clonotype richness was generally found for naive subsets than for memory subsets. Compared with non-shared clonotypes, clonotypes shared by all four sorted-subset donors had higher generation probabilities. Incomplete sequencing was indicated by rarefaction of sorted-subset datasets, despite the large sequencing depth. Based on pairwise subsampling, the degree of clonotype sharing among donors was expected to be affected by sequencing depth. Because the study included a small number of donors, the genetic and exposure-history diversity represented was limited.

There are 17 amino acids in the CDR3, from cysteine to phenylalanine inclusive. Just the 51-base CDR3 DNA is kept, in frame starting at base 1. Trimming at the junction amounts to 5 bases on V and 0 bases on J, and the germline ends lie 17 bases apart. CDR1 and CDR2 were assigned from the germline V gene as MDHEN and SYDVKM. The receptor chain draws on TRBV28 and TRBJ2-4; the D gene is perhaps TRBD1, from 6 matching bases. The sequence was obtained from a man aged 30-40 years in good health. The sequencing sample was made of naive CD4+ T cells sorted from blood. This sample's cell subset or site label indicates: CD45RA+ positively selected. In nucleotide form, the sequence is TGTGCCAGCAGTCCCTCGGGACAAAATTTAGCCAAAAACATTCAGTACTTC. It specifies CASSPSGQNLAKNIQYF.